This T cell receptor (beta chain) was profiled in a study of identical twins (dated by TCRdb to 2015 to 2016). Study-level background: To test whether fetal clonotypes persist, the study used deep sequencing on TCR alpha and beta repertoires from monozygotic twins, unrelated adults of various ages, and cord blood. To rule out contamination, replicate twin experiments were performed at different times with different library preparation protocols.

Library creation used 5' RACE. The data were produced on an Illumina HiSeq 2000. Template switching introduced a universal primer binding site; the final cDNA contained a unique molecular identifier, enabling accurate counting of TCR cDNA molecules. First-strand cDNA for TCR alpha and beta chains was synthesized from specific primers in the conserved constant-segment region. To control for contamination, every cDNA library carried two barcodes: a SMART-Mk sample barcode plus Illumina barcodes. TruSeq adapter sequences along with Illumina sample barcodes were introduced in two successive PCR steps. The Illumina HiSeq platform was used with custom primers to sequence TCR alpha and beta cDNA libraries. In the authors' own workflow: MiGEC was used to process raw reads and extract unique molecular identifiers, and MiXCR was used to find CDR3 positions. For each individual, recombination models were inferred using an EM algorithm with the repgenHMM and IGoR tools. Shared clonotype analysis was performed with the tcR package in R, normalizing sharing by the product of cloneset sizes. Out-of-frame nonproductive sequences were analyzed to study raw recombination free of thymic and clonal selection effects. In TCRdb, the public reads were trimmed at Q25 with fastp and aligned with MiXCR, with productive beta chains retained. Merged by CDR3 protein, the rows form single entries marked with the most common genes and DNA. TCRdb, not the original authors, processed these V and J calls. The sample includes hundreds of thousands of distinct CDR3 sequences, with roughly 9.8% observed a single time. The top ten constitute under 7.5% of the sample.

From the cysteine through the phenylalanine, the CDR3 covers 14 amino acids. Only the CDR3 part of the read is kept: 42 bases, read in frame from the first base. V gives up 0 bases and J gives up 2 bases, and the segment between their germline ends measures 7 bases. Looking up the germline V gene (reference sequence) yields CDR1 SGHNT and CDR2 YYREEE. Only healthy Caucasian donors were included. The twin cohort consisted of three pairs of female monozygotic twins, all aged roughly 18 to 30 years. Positive isolation kits from Invitrogen were used to isolate CD4+ and CD8+ T cell populations. Study-wide conclusions, independent of this receptor: Compared with coincidental sharing between unrelated individuals, out-of-frame TCR alpha sequences shared between twins had an excess of sequences with low generation probability. Conclusions relied on cross-sectional statistical analysis, since the same donors could not be followed over many years. A weaker excess of twin sharing was found in beta out-of-frame sequences because the signal-to-noise ratio was lowered by fewer shared sequences. Zero-insertion analyses could be partly confounded by invariant T cells such as MAIT and iNKT, although diverse VJ usage argued against such confounding for most clonotypes. In monozygotic twins, out-of-frame TCR alpha sharing was systematically underestimated by recombination models, although the models agreed with sharing between unrelated individuals. Abundant cord blood beta clonotypes had fewer insertions, young adult naive repertoires showed a similar but weaker trend, and memory repertoires showed no such trend.

This clonotype was observed a handful of times. Its target antigen remains unknown. No quality values exist for individual bases; no much larger clone is one base distant. The sample was also linked to a second study, of yellow fever vaccine responses in identical twins. According to the second study: According to the authors, the vaccine-induced T cell response in identical twins seemed to be partly convergent and partly specific to each individual. Focusing on identical twins, the study followed the T cell clones that responded to the vaccine, and did so with precision.

This clonotype was sampled from a woman younger than 35 in good health. The receptor chain draws on TRBV5-4 and TRBJ2-3; confidence is insufficient to name the D gene. Sequenced sample: CD8+ T cells sorted from blood. The DNA reads as follows: TGTGCCAGCAGCTTGGACACAGTCACAGATACGCAGTATTTT. This sequence encodes CASSLDTVTDTQYF.